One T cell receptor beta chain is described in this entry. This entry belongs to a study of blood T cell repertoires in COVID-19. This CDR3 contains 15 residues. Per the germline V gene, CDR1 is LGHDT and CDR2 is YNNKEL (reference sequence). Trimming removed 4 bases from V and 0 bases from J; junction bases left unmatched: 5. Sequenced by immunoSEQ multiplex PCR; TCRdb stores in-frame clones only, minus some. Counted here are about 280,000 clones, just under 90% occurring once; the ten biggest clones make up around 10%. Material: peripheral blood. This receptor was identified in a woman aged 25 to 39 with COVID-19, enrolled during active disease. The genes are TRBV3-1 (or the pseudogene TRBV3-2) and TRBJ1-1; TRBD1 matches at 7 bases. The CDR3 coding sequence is TGTGCCAGCAGCCCGCCAGGGGGTATGAACACTGAAGCTTTCTTT. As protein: CASSPPGGMNTEAFF.